The source of this T cell receptor beta chain is a study of molecular identifiers for immune sequencing clone quantification. Study overall: Five portions were made in replicates from RNA of roughly 21,000 or 96,000 naive CD8 cells, and four underwent sequencing.

Library preparation followed earlier protocols using designated TCR primers. From the PCR reads, TCRdb called clonotypes with MiXCR, one entry per CDR3 protein. The sample lists about 510,000 distinct CDR3 sequences; roughly a fifth were seen once. In regard to this clonotype: Its cognate antigen is unknown.

Whole-study findings and limits: More than 98% of effector molecules, versus under 1% of naive-cell molecules, belonged to clones above 20 RNA copies.

The CDR3 is 15 residues long. V was trimmed by 7 bases and J by 8 bases, leaving 24 bases between them. Germline V gene lookup returns CDR1 SQVTM and CDR2 ANQGSEA. The genes are TRBV29-1 and TRBJ2-1; TRBD2 is a possible D gene (5 bases). This TCR derives from a human donor in good health. Some libraries in this study had Jurkat cell RNA spiked in. Sequencing used naive CD8+ T cells from blood, with Jurkat cell RNA spiked in. Documented subset: FACS-sorted CD8+CD4-CCR7+CD45RA+ naive T cells. The CDR3 here is CSAFSPHSALDEQFF. DNA of the CDR3: TGCAGCGCCTTCTCCCCACATAGCGCTCTCGATGAGCAGTTCTTC.